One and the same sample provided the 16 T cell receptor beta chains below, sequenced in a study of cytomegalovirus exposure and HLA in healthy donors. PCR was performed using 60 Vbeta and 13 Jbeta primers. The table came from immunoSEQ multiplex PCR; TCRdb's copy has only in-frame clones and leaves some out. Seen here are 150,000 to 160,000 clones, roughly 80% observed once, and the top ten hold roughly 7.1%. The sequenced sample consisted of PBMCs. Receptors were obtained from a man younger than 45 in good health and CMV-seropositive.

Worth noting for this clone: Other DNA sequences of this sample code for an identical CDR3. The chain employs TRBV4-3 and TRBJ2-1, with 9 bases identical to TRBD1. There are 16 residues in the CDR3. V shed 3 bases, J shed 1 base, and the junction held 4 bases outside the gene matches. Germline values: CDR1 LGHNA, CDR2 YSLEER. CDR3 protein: CASSQDRGRSYNEQFF. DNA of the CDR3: TGCGCCAGCAGCCAGGACAGGGGCCGGTCCTACAATGAGCAGTTCTTC.

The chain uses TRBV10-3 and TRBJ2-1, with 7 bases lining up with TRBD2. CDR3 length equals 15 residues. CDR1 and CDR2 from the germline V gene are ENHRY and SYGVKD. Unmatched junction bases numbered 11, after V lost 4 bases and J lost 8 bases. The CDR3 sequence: CAISVSGLAVDEQFF. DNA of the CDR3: TGTGCCATCAGTGTGTCGGGGCTAGCGGTCGATGAGCAGTTCTTC.

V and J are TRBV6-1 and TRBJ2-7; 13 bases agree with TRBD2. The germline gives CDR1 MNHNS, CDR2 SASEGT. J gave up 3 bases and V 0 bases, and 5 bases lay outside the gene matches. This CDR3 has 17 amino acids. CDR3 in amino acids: CASSEAWGLAGIYEQYF. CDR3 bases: TGTGCCAGCAGTGAAGCTTGGGGACTAGCGGGGATCTACGAGCAGTACTTC.

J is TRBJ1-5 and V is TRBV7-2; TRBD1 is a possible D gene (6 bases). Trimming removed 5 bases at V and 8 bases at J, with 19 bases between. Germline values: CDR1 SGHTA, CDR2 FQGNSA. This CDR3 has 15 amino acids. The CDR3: CASSPLDRKREPQHF. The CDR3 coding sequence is TGTGCCAGCAGCCCCCTCGACAGGAAGAGGGAGCCCCAGCATTTT.

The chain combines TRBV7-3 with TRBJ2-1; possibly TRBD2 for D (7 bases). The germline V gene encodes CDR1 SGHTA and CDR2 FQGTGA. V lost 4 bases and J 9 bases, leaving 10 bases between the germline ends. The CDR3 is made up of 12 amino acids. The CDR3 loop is CASSSGGGEQFF. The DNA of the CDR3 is TGTGCCAGCAGCTCGGGGGGCGGTGAGCAGTTCTTC. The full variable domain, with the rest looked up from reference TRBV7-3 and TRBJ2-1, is GAGVSQTPSNKVTEKGKYVELRCDPISGHTALYWYRQSLGQGPEFLIYFQGTGAADDSGLPNDRFFAVRPEGSVSTLKIQRTERGDSAVYLCASSSGGGEQFFGPGTRLTVL.

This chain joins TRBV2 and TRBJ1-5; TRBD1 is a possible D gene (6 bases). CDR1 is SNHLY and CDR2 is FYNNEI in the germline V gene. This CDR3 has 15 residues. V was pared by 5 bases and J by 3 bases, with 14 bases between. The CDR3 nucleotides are TGTGCCAGCAGTTTTCCCGACAGGCTCAATCAGCCCCAGCATTTT. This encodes CASSFPDRLNQPQHF.

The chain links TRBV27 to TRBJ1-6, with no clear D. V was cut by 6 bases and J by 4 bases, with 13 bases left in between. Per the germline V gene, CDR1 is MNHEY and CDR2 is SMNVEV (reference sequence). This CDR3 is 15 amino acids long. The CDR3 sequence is CASSPNPFYNSPLHF. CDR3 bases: TGTGCCAGCAGCCCTAACCCATTTTATAATTCACCCCTCCACTTT.

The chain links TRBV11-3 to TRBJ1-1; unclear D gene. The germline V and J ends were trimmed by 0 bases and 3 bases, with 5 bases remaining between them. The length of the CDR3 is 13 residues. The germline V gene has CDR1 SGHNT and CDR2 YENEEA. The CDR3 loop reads CASSLDLHTEAFF. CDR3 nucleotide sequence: TGTGCCAGCAGCTTAGATCTACACACTGAAGCTTTCTTT.

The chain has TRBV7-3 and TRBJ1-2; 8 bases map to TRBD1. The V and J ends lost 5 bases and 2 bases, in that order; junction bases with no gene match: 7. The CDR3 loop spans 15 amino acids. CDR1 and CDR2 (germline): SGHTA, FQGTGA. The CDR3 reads CASSPGTGGNYGYTF. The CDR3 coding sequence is TGTGCCAGCAGCCCCGGGACAGGAGGGAACTATGGCTACACCTTC.

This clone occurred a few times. As DNA, the CDR3 is TGTGCCAGCAGTTTACGAATGGGGCGGGGGGGCTACAACAATGAGCAGTTCTTC. Protein sequence: CASSLRMGRGGYNNEQFF. This chain joins TRBV28 and TRBJ2-1; the match to TRBD2 covers 9 bases. This CDR3 comprises 18 residues. V dropped 2 bases and J dropped 5; count of bases not matched to a gene: 13. Germline assignment: CDR1 MDHEN and CDR2 SYDVKM.

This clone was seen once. This CDR3 is CSVADILNTEAFF. CDR3 nucleotide sequence: TGCAGCGTTGCGGACATACTGAACACTGAAGCTTTCTTT. The chain carries TRBV29-1 and TRBJ1-1; D perhaps matches TRBD1 (5 bases). The CDR3 has 13 residues. Trimming removed 4 bases from V and 0 bases from J, with 9 bases in between. The germline V gene has CDR1 SQVTM and CDR2 ANQGSEA.

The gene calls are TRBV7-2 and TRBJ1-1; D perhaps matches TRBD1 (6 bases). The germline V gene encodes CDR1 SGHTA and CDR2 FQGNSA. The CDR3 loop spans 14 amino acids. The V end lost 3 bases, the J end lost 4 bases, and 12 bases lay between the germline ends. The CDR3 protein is CASSFTQGSTEAFF. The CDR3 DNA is TGTGCCAGCAGCTTCACCCAGGGGAGCACTGAAGCTTTCTTT.

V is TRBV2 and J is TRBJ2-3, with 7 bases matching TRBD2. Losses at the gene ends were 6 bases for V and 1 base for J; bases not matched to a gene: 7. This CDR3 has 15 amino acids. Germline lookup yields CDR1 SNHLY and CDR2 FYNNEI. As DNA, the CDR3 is TGTGCCAGCAGCTTGGGAGCGGGGCGCACAGATACGCAGTATTTT. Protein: CASSLGAGRTDTQYF.

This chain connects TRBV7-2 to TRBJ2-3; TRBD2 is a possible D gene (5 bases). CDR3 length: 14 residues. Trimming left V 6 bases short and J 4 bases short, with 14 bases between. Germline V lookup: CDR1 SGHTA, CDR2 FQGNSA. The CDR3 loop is CASRSGVGADTQYF. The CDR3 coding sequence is TGTGCCAGCAGGTCTGGGGTCGGGGCAGATACGCAGTATTTT.

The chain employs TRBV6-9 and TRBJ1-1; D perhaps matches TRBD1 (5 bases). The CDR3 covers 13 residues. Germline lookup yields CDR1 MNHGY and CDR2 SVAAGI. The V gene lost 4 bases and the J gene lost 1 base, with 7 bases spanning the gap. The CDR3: CASSSGSNTEAFF. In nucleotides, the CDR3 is TGTGCCAGCAGTTCAGGGTCGAACACTGAAGCTTTCTTT.

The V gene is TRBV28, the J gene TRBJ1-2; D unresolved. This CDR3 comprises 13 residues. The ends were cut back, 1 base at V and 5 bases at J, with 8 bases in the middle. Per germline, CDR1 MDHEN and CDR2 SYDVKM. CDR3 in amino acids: CASSLSGSYGYTF. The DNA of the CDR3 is TGTGCCAGCAGTTTATCAGGCAGTTATGGCTACACCTTC.